Listed below are T cell receptor beta chains from one sample, sequenced in a study of T-cell reconstitution after alpha-beta-depleted transplantation in children. TCRdb fed the PCR reads into MiXCR, producing one record per CDR3 protein. The sample carries 350,000 to 500,000 distinct CDR3 sequences, about 40% recorded once. Sample: PBMCs, taken before TCRalphabeta/CD19-depleted stem cell transplant. These receptor sequences come from a girl under 10 years old with aplastic anemia, due to receive a stem cell transplant. The CDR3 runs from the conserved cysteine through the conserved F or W. Fields, in order: clone size, V gene, J gene, D gene, CDR3 protein, CDR3 DNA. A D gene is named only where the DNA matches it firmly. Size is stated for part of the rows, as once, few or many counts, or as a class when the clone is expanded.

-	TRBV5-5	TRBJ2-2	-	CASSYPAGREAGELFF	TGTGCCAGCAGCTACCCCGCGGGCAGGGAGGCCGGGGAGCTGTTTTTT
few	TRBV19	TRBJ2-3	-	CATDKDGSIWTDTQYF	TGTGCCACCGATAAGGACGGCTCGATTTGGACAGATACGCAGTATTTT
-	TRBV6-1	TRBJ1-3	-	CASSTVSSGNTIYF	TGTGCCAGCAGTACGGTATCCTCTGGAAACACCATATATTTT
many	TRBV12-3/TRBV12-4	TRBJ1-1	-	CASSSGRGGTEAFF	TGTGCCAGCAGTTCTGGCAGGGGCGGCACTGAAGCTTTCTTT
-	TRBV10-3	TRBJ2-1	-	CAIRGGESYNEQFF	TGTGCCATCAGGGGAGGAGAATCCTACAATGAGCAGTTCTTC
many	TRBV29-1	TRBJ1-2	TRBD1	CSVEDTTGGRLPVYGYTF	TGCAGCGTTGAAGATACGACAGGGGGCCGACTCCCCGTCTATGGCTACACCTTC
-	TRBV6-1	TRBJ1-1	-	CASSEATKVWDGLTPTTEAFF	TGTGCCAGCAGTGAAGCGACTAAAGTGTGGGACGGTCTCACGCCCACCACTGAAGCTTTCTTT
-	TRBV4-1	TRBJ2-7	TRBD1	CASSQDMTGPPSYEQYF	TGCGCCAGCAGCCAAGATATGACAGGGCCCCCATCCTACGAGCAGTACTTC
few	TRBV12-3/TRBV12-4	TRBJ1-1	-	CASTQHGARLEAFF	TGTGCCAGCACCCAGCACGGGGCCCGTCTTGAAGCTTTCTTT
-	TRBV20-1	TRBJ1-3	TRBD1	CSATTGAIGNTIYF	TGCAGTGCAACGACAGGGGCAATTGGAAACACCATATATTTT
-	TRBV29-1	TRBJ2-7	TRBD1	CSVTGTGNEQYF	TGCAGCGTTACCGGGACAGGGAACGAGCAGTACTTC
once	TRBV5-1	TRBJ2-3	-	CASSLQSQADTQYF	TGCGCCAGCAGCTTGCAGTCGCAGGCGGATACGCAGTATTTT
-	TRBV20-1	TRBJ2-1	TRBD2	CSARDLTSVGAYNEQFF	TGCAGTGCTAGAGACCTAACTAGCGTTGGGGCCTACAATGAGCAGTTCTTC
many	TRBV29-1	TRBJ2-3	TRBD2	CSVDGGSTADTQYF	TGCAGCGTTGATGGCGGGAGCACGGCAGATACGCAGTATTTT
-	TRBV28	TRBJ2-3	TRBD1	CASSLGQGRGTDTQYF	TGTGCCAGCAGTTTGGGACAGGGGCGGGGCACAGATACGCAGTATTTT